The source of this T cell receptor beta chain is a study of early T cells in non-severe SARS-CoV-2 infection (dated by TCRdb to the early 2020s). With regard to the full study: Because TCR sequencing relied on bulk RNA taken from unsorted whole blood, pairing of alpha and beta chains was not possible.

General study outcomes and caveats: VDJdb matching was skewed toward anti-spike CD8 responses, so virus-specific expansions were likely underestimated and private and CD4 specificities were missed.

This clonotype was recorded at least ten times. Its antigen has not been determined. No much larger clone is present one base from it, and per-base qualities are unavailable. This was a case-control study nested in a cohort of healthcare workers in London, UK, who had nasopharyngeal swab PCR tests and blood samples taken every week. Healthcare workers were recruited between 23 and 31 March 2020, during the week of the UK lockdown, and were followed weekly for up to 16 weeks. The library was produced with 5' RACE. The sequencer listed for this sample is NextSeq 500. The TCR library protocol attached unique molecular identifiers to individual cDNA molecules to correct for sequencing error and PCR bias. Sequencing covered both TCR alpha and beta chains, and within each sample the abundances of alpha and beta sequences were tightly co-correlated. The study's processing was this. Decombinator V4 was used to annotate the V gene, J gene and CDR3 of the TCR sequences. Expanded TCRs were defined as changing significantly between any two time points under a Poisson model with p below 0.0001. TCR abundances were normalised to the total number of TCRs sequenced per sample and were expressed as counts per million. TRAV1-2 paired with TRAJ12, TRAJ20 or TRAJ33 defined MAIT TCRs, while TRAV10 paired with TRAJ18 defined iNKT TCRs. VDJdb, accessed 1 November 2021, was searched for CMV, EBV and SARS-CoV-2 annotated TCRs, excluding TCRs annotated for multiple antigens. TCRdb reanalyzed the raw reads on its own, using fastp at Q25 for trimming and MiXCR for clone calling, and kept in-frame beta chains. For every CDR3 protein sequence, its rows merge into one entry that carries the most common genes and DNA. The authors' filters were not applied to this entry. The sample table holds 46,000 or so distinct CDR3 sequences, of which 4% to 4.5% were seen once. Of the sample, around 2.9% is held by the ten largest clones.

Based on the germline V gene (reference sequence), the CDR1 and CDR2 sequences are MNHEY and SMNVEV. The CDR3 contains 13 residues, cysteine and phenylalanine counted. Only the CDR3 DNA is retained, 39 bases long and in frame from the first base. V loses 7 bases at its end and J loses 8 bases; junction bases beyond the gene matches: 9. The clonotype originates from an adult who was a healthcare worker with PCR-confirmed SARS-CoV-2 infection or an uninfected control (not recorded which). The rearranged chain carries TRBV27 and TRBJ1-1; 8 junctional bases match TRBD1. Sequenced material: whole blood. The nucleotides are TGTGCCAGCACCCCCGCAGGGGGCGAGGAAGCTTTCTTT. It translates as CASTPAGGEEAFF.